This T cell receptor (beta chain) was profiled in a study of T cell responses to AZD1222 COVID-19 vaccine. The length of the CDR3 is 16 residues. Germline V gene lookup returns CDR1 SGHNT and CDR2 YENEEA. Trimming left V 5 bases short and J 5 bases short, with 19 bases between. This clone was detected a few times. Assay used: immunoSEQ multiplex PCR; TCRdb lists only in-frame clones, some missing. Counted here are tens of thousands of clones, approximately 90% occurring once; the ten biggest clones make up about 23%. The sample here was peripheral blood, taken on day 0 of AZD1222 vaccination. This chain links TRBV11-3 with TRBJ2-1; D tentatively fits TRBD1 or TRBD2 (6 bases each). The TCR was taken from an adult in good health. As DNA, the CDR3 is TGTGCCAGCAGCCCACCGGGGGACACAATCCACAATGAGCAGTTCTTC. The encoded protein is CASSPPGDTIHNEQFF.